The 14 T cell receptor beta chains below all came from one sample that was sequenced in a study of OX40 agonist ivuxolimab in advanced cancers. The table came from immunoSEQ multiplex PCR; TCRdb's copy has only in-frame clones and leaves some out. The sample shows 55,000 to 70,000 clones, roughly 85% of them seen only once. Sequencing used CD4+ or CD8+ T cells sorted from blood, obtained in a trial of the OX40 agonist ivuxolimab. These receptors all come from an adult with an advanced solid tumor such as melanoma, head and neck, liver or kidney cancer.

The V call is TRBV7-9, the J call TRBJ2-2, with D perhaps TRBD1 or TRBD2 (6 bases each). The CDR3 spans 14 residues. V was clipped by 5 bases and J by 7 bases, with 14 bases between them. The germline CDR1 and CDR2 sequences are SEHNR and FQNEAQ (reference sequence). CDR3: CASSGWGAGGELFF. The DNA for the CDR3 is TGTGCCAGCAGCGGATGGGGGGCTGGCGGGGAGCTGTTTTTT.

The V call is TRBV4-2, the J call TRBJ1-2; a weak D match, TRBD1 (5 bases). CDR1 is LGHNA and CDR2 is YNFKEQ in the germline V gene. V lost 5 bases and J lost 4, with 17 bases in between. The CDR3 loop spans 15 amino acids. CDR3 DNA: TGTGCCAGCAGCGAAGGGGCTGGGGCGACCTATGGCTACACCTTC. This sequence encodes CASSEGAGATYGYTF.

This chain joins TRBV7-6 and TRBJ1-4; D may be TRBD1 (6 bases). Looked up from germline, CDR1 is SGHVS and CDR2 is FNYEAQ. V lost 5 bases and J lost 7, with 17 bases in between. The CDR3 covers 15 residues. CDR3: CASSPLSQGSEKLFF. CDR3 nucleotides: TGTGCCAGCAGCCCCCTTTCACAGGGTAGTGAAAAACTGTTTTTT.

This chain connects TRBV19 to TRBJ1-1; TRBD1 is a possible D gene (5 bases). The CDR3 length is 15 residues. V lost 2 bases, J lost 0 bases, and 10 bases lay in between. The germline CDR1 and CDR2 sequences are LNHDA and SQIVND (reference sequence). CDR3 DNA: TGTGCCAGTAGTATAAATGTACAGGTGAACACTGAAGCTTTCTTT. As protein: CASSINVQVNTEAFF.

The rearrangement joins TRBV7-3 to TRBJ2-1; D is ambiguous. The germline CDR1 and CDR2 sequences are SGHTA and FQGTGA. The CDR3 is 15 amino acids. Deletions cut 5 bases from V and 4 bases from J, with 15 bases between. In DNA, the CDR3 is TGTGCCAGCAGCCTGTACACCCCCCCTTACAATGAGCAGTTCTTC. Protein sequence: CASSLYTPPYNEQFF.

V gene TRBV21-1 combines with J gene TRBJ1-4. TRBV21-1 is a pseudogene locus. CDR3 length equals 15 residues. The chain's CDR3 is CASSKAPLGREKLFF. The CDR3 DNA sequence: TGTGCCAGCAGCAAAGCTCCCTTAGGGCGGGAAAAACTGTTTTTT.

J is TRBJ1-4 and V is TRBV15; D not resolved. The CDR3 has 15 amino acids. The germline V gene encodes CDR1 LNHNV and CDR2 YYDKDF (reference sequence). Deletions cut 0 bases from V and 5 bases from J, with 10 bases between. The CDR3 nucleotides read TGTGCCACCAGCAGAGACCCGGGCCTCAATGAAAAACTGTTTTTT. It is translated as CATSRDPGLNEKLFF.

CDR3 loop: CASSQDLTERQSRAFYEQYF. CDR3 sequence (DNA): TGCGCCAGCAGTCAAGATCTCACGGAGAGACAATCCCGGGCTTTCTACGAGCAGTACTTC. V is TRBV23-1 and J is TRBJ2-7; the D is unclear. TRBV23-1 is filed as an ORF, its function uncertain. V was pared by 2 bases and J by 3 bases, with 29 bases between. The CDR3 runs to 20 residues.

The gene calls are TRBV28 and TRBJ1-4; D ambiguous. Looked up from germline, CDR1 is MDHEN and CDR2 is SYDVKM. Trimming removed 4 bases at V and 3 bases at J, with 27 bases between. The CDR3 consists of 20 residues. CDR3 region: CASSSYAPGRALKANEKLFF. The DNA of the CDR3 is TGTGCCAGCAGTTCCTACGCGCCAGGACGCGCCCTAAAAGCTAATGAAAAACTGTTTTTT.

The chain recombines TRBV28 with TRBJ2-7, with 9 bases lining up with TRBD2. V gave up 3 bases and J gave up 0 bases; unmatched junction bases: 15. CDR1 MDHEN and CDR2 SYDVKM come from the germline V gene. The CDR3 runs 19 residues. Here the CDR3 reads CASSFPVCGGVIDSYEQYV. CDR3 bases: TGTGCCAGCAGTTTCCCGGTTTGCGGGGGGGTCATTGACTCCTACGAGCAGTACGTC.

The genes are TRBV11-2 and TRBJ2-1; a weak D match, TRBD1 (6 bases). CDR1 and CDR2 from the germline V gene are SGHAT and FQNNGV. The V end lost 5 bases, the J end lost 2 bases, and 22 bases lay between the germline ends. CDR3 size: 18 residues. CDR3 sequence: CASSAAPRGSPAYNEQFF. CDR3 sequence (DNA): TGTGCCAGCAGCGCGGCACCCAGGGGATCCCCAGCCTACAATGAGCAGTTCTTC.

The rearrangement links TRBV7-9 to TRBJ2-7; no clear D gene. Germline V CDR1 and CDR2: SEHNR, FQNEAQ (reference sequence). With 5 bases removed from V and 3 bases from J, the gap between germline ends came to 8 bases. The CDR3 contains 12 residues. CDR3 sequence reads: CASSPDGYEQYF. DNA of the CDR3: TGTGCCAGCAGCCCAGACGGCTACGAGCAGTACTTC.

The chain joins TRBV11-3 to TRBJ1-5, with TRBD1 matching 7 bases. V was pared by 2 bases and J by 0 bases, with 10 bases of the junction left unmatched. In germline, CDR1 is SGHNT, CDR2 YENEEA. The CDR3 covers 18 residues. Here the CDR3 reads CASSLKTKTGTSNQPQHF. DNA of the CDR3: TGTGCCAGCAGCTTAAAAACTAAGACAGGGACTAGCAATCAGCCCCAGCATTTT.

The chain uses TRBV2 and TRBJ2-4; D perhaps matches TRBD1 (6 bases). Trimming pared 4 bases from V and 5 bases from J, leaving 9 bases between. The CDR3 consists of 13 residues. CDR1 is SNHLY, CDR2 FYNNEI, per germline. The CDR3 DNA reads TGTGCCAGCAGTGCCCACAGGGAAAACATTCAGTACTTC. Amino acids: CASSAHRENIQYF. Combining the CDR3 with reference TRBV2 and TRBJ2-4 gives the whole variable domain EPEVTQTPSHQVTQMGQEVILRCVPISNHLYFYWYRQILGQKVEFLVSFYNNEISEKSEIFDDQFSVERPDGSNFTLKIRSTKLEDSAMYFCASSAHRENIQYFGAGTRLSVL.